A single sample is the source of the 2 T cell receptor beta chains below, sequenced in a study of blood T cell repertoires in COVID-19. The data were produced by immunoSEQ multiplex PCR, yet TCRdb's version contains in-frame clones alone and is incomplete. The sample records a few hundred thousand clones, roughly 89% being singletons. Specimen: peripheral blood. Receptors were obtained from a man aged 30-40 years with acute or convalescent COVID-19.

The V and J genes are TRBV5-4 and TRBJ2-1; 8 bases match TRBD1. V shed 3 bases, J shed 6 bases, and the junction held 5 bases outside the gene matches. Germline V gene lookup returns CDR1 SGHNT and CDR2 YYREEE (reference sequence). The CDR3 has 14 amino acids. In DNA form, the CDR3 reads TGTGCCAGCAGCTCCCGGACAGGGACCAATGAGCAGTTCTTC. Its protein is CASSSRTGTNEQFF.

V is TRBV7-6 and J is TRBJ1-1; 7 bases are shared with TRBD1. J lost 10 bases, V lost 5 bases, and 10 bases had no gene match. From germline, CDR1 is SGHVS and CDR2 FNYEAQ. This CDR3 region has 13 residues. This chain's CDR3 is CASSTTGKRGAFF. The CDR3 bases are TGTGCCAGCAGCACGACAGGGAAGCGTGGAGCTTTCTTT.